This TCR beta chain appears in the sequencing data of a study of T cells after yellow fever vaccination. As for the study in general: The authors prepared low-cell-number fractions using SMART-Seq v4 Ultra Low Input.

This clonotype showed up many times. Antigen specificity is unknown. Study conclusions and caveats: Relatively few clonotypes were ones that appeared in both CD4 and CD8 compartments. Booster samples showed a return of most primary-vaccination clones (roughly 96% CD4, around 85% CD8).

5'RACE template switching added a universal primer site and UMIs to TCR cDNA. TCRdb used MiXCR to reprocess the 5' RACE reads, holding one entry per CDR3 protein. Among around 320,000 distinct CDR3 sequences listed, approximately 4.3% were seen once. Per the germline V gene, CDR1 is LNHDA and CDR2 is SQIVND (reference sequence). Trimming stripped 7 bases from V and 6 bases from J, with 20 bases between. The CDR3 contains 15 residues. This sequence joins TRBV19 and TRBJ2-3; D call uncertain. The TCR originated in a man aged 18 to 29 who received the YFV17D yellow fever vaccine. This sample comprised PBMCs, obtained 15 days after the yellow fever booster vaccination. The DNA for the CDR3 is TGTGCCAGTACCCTAACGCGGTCTGGTGAGGATACGCAGTATTTT. Amino acids: CASTLTRSGEDTQYF.